What follows is one TCR beta chain and its context. Individuals drawn from about 26 US areas were roughly 18 to 100 years old. Per the germline V gene, CDR1 is SQVTM and CDR2 is ANQGSEA. The CDR3 loop spans 13 amino acids. V trimming: 4 bases; J trimming: 3 bases; junction bases outside the gene matches: 3. These data are taken from a study of blood T cell repertoires in COVID-19. Generated by immunoSEQ multiplex PCR, the TCRdb table keeps only in-frame clones and is missing some. The sample has over 250,000 clones, around 87% seen once. The J gene is TRBJ1-5, the V gene TRBV29-1; 7 nucleotides align to TRBD1. The sequencing input was PBMCs or T cells enriched from blood (not recorded which). The source of this sequence is a woman younger than 45 who had recovered from COVID-19. The CDR3 coding sequence is TGCAGCGTTGTTGGACAGGTCAATCAGCCCCAGCATTTT. Its protein is CSVVGQVNQPQHF.